This T cell receptor beta chain appears in the sequencing data of a study of response to subunit inactivated influenza vaccine. Overall study results and limits: Only a handful of new T cells, the authors suggested, are recruited with each seasonal influenza vaccination.

Trimming removed 6 bases from V and 4 bases from J, with 19 bases in between. Germline V CDR1 and CDR2: WSHSY, SAAADI. The CDR3 extends over 15 amino acids. TCRdb reprocessed the RT-PCR reads with MiXCR, giving one entry per CDR3 protein. This table holds 200,000 to 300,000 distinct CDR3 sequences, 12% found once. In its sample, this clonotype was seen once. The antigen remains undetermined. Sequenced here: non-naive T cells sorted from PBMCs, sampled 14 to 15 days before vaccination. The J gene is TRBJ2-7, the V gene TRBV10-2; tentative D call: TRBD1 (6 bases). The source of this sequence is a middle-aged man who received an inactivated influenza vaccine. For the CDR3, the DNA is TGCGCCAGCAGCCCCGCGCACAGGGCCAAATACGAGCAGTACTTC. It codes for CASSPAHRAKYEQYF.